This T cell receptor (beta chain) was recorded in a study of human T cells and chemical hapten exposure. This clonotype has a handful of counts. Noted time point: patch test 1, 2 weeks after DPC sensitization. Treatment described: therapeutic diphenylcyclopropenone sensitization with weekly scalp DPC. TCRdb reanalysed the RACE reads using MiXCR and keeps one entry per CDR3 protein. Of over 95,000 distinct CDR3 sequences listed, around an eighth are singletons. The receptor was isolated from a woman in her thirties or forties with alopecia areata. Some clones in this sample may be carry-over from other donors' samples. Sequencing used whole blood, obtained in connection with sensitization to the hapten diphenylcyclopropenone (DPC).

Here the CDR3 DNA reads TGTGCCAGCTATCTTGCTGGGGCCAACGTCCTGACTTTC. The encoded protein is CASYLAGANVLTF. The chain is built from TRBV5-5 and TRBJ2-6; D gene uncertain. The CDR3 totals 13 residues. CDR1 and CDR2 from the germline V gene are SGHKS and YYEKEE (reference sequence). The V end lost 7 bases, the J end lost 2 bases, and 7 bases lay between the germline ends. Full variable domain (rest looked up from reference TRBV5-5 and TRBJ2-6): DAGVTQSPTHLIKTRGQQVTLRCSPISGHKSVSWYQQVLGQGPQFIFQYYEKEERGRGNFPDRFSARQFPNYSSELNVNALLLGDSALYLCASYLAGANVLTFGAGSRLTVL.